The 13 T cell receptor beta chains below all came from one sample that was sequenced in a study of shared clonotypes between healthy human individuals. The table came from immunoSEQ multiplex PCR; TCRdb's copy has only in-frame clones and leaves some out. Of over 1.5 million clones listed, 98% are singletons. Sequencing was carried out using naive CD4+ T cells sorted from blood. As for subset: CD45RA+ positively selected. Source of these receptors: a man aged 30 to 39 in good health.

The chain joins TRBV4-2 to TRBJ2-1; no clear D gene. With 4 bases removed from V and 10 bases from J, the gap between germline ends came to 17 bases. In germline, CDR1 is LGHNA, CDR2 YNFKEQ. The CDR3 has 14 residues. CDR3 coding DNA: TGTGCCAGCAGCCCATTACACAGTCTCTGGGAGCAGTTCTTC. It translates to CASSPLHSLWEQFF.

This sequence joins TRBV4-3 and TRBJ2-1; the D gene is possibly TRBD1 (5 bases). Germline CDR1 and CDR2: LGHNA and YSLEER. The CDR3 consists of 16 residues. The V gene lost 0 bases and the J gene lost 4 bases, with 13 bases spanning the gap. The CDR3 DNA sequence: TGCGCCAGCAGCCAAGAAGGCAGGGCCGTGTACAATGAGCAGTTCTTC. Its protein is CASSQEGRAVYNEQFF.

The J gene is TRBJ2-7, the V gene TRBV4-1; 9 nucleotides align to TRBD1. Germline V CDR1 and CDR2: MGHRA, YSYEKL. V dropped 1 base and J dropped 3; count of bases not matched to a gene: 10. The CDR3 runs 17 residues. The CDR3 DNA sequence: TGCGCCAGCAGCCAAGTTACAGGCACAGGGGGCAGCTACGAGCAGTACTTC. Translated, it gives CASSQVTGTGGSYEQYF.

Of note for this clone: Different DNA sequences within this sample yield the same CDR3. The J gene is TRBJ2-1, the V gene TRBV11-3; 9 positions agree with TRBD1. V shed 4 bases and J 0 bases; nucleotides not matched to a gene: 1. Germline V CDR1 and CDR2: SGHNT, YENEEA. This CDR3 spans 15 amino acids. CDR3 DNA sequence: TGTGCCAGCAGCTCGGGACAGGGCTCCTACAATGAGCAGTTCTTC. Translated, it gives CASSSGQGSYNEQFF.

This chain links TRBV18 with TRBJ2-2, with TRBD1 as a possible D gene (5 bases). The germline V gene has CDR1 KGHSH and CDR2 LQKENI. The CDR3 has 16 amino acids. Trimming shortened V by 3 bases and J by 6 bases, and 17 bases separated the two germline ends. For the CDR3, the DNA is TGTGCCAGCTCACCTAGGACATCAAGTCGGTCCGGGGAGCTGTTTTTT. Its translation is CASSPRTSSRSGELFF.

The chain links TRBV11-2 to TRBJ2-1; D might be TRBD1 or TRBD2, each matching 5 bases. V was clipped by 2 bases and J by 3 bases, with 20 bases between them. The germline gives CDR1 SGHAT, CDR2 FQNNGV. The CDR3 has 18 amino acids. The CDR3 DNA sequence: TGTGCCAGCAGCTTAAGAGGGGACCCCGAAGTTGTCTACAATGAGCAGTTCTTC. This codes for CASSLRGDPEVVYNEQFF.

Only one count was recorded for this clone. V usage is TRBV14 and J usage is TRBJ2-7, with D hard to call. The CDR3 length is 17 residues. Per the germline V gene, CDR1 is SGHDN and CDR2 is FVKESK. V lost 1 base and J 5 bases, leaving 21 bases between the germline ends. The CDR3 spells CASSQAFLTVLSHEQYF. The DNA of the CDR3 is TGTGCCAGCAGCCAAGCTTTTTTGACCGTTCTTTCCCACGAGCAGTACTTC. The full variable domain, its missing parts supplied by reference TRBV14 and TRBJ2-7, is EAGVTQFPSHSVIEKGQTVTLRCDPISGHDNLYWYRRVMGKEIKFLLHFVKESKQDESGMPNNRFLAERTGGTYSTLKVQPAELEDSGVYFCASSQAFLTVLSHEQYFGPGTRLTVT.

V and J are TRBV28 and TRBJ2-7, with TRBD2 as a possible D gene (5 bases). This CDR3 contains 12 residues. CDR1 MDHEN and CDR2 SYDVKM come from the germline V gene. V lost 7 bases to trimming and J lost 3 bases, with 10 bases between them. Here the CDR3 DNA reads TGTGCCAGCAAGAGGGTGGGCTACGAGCAGTACTTC. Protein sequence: CASKRVGYEQYF. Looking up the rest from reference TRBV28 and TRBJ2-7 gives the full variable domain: DVKVTQSSRYLVKRTGEKVFLECVQDMDHENMFWYRQDPGLGLRLIYFSYDVKMKEKGDIPEGYSVSREKKERFSLILESASTNQTSMYLCASKRVGYEQYFGPGTRLTVT.

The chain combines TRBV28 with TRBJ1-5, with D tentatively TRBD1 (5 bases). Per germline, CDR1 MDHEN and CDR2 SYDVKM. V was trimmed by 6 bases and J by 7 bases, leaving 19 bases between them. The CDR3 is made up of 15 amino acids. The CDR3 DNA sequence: TGTGCCAGCAGGGGGGGGAACAGGTTGGTGCAGCCCCAGCATTTT. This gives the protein CASRGGNRLVQPQHF.

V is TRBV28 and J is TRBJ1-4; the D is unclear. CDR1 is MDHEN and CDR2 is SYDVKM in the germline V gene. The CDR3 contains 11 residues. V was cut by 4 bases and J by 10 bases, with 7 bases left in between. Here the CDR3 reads CASSSRGKLFF. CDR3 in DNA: TGTGCCAGCAGTTCCCGGGGAAAACTGTTTTTT. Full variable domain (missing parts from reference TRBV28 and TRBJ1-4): DVKVTQSSRYLVKRTGEKVFLECVQDMDHENMFWYRQDPGLGLRLIYFSYDVKMKEKGDIPEGYSVSREKKERFSLILESASTNQTSMYLCASSSRGKLFFGSGTQLSVL.

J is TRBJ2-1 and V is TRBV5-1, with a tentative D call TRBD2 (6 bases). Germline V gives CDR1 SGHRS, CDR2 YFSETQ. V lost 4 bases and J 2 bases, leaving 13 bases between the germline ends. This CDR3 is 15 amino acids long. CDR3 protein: CASSPQEGPYNEQFF. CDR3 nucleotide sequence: TGCGCCAGCAGCCCTCAGGAGGGACCCTACAATGAGCAGTTCTTC.

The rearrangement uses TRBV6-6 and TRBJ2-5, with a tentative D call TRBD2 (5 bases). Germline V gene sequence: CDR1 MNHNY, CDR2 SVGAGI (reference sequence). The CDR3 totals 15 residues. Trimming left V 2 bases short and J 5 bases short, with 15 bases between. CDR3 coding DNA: TGTGCCAGCAGTTACCCGGTCGGAGCGGCGGAGACCCAGTACTTC. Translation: CASSYPVGAAETQYF.

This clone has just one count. In nucleotides, the CDR3 is TGTGCCAGCTCACCGGTTCCAGACTCCTACAATGAGCAGTTCTTC. This codes for CASSPVPDSYNEQFF. This chain links TRBV18 with TRBJ2-1; the D is unclear. This CDR3 is 15 amino acids long. CDR1 is KGHSH, CDR2 LQKENI, per germline. V was cut by 3 bases and J by 0 bases, with 9 bases left in between.